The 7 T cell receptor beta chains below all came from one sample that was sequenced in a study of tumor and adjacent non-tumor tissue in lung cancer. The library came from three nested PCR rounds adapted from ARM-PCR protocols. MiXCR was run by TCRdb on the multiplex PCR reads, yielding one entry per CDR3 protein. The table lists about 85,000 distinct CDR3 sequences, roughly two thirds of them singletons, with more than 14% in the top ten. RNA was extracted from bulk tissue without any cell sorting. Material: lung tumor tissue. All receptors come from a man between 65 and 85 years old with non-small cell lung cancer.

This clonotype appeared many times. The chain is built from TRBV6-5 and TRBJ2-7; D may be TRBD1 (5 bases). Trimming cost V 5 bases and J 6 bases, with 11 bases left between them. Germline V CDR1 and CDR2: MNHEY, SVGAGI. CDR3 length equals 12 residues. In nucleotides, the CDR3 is TGTGCCAGCAGTCTCGACAGAACCGAGCAGTACTTC. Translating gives CASSLDRTEQYF.

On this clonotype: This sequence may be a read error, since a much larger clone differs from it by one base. The CDR3 DNA sequence: TGCAGTGTTCCCAAGCGGGGTGACTACAATGAGCAGTTCTTC. Amino acid sequence: CSVPKRGDYNEQFF. The chain has TRBV20-1 and TRBJ2-1; 7 bases match TRBD2. The CDR3 runs 14 residues. Losses at the gene ends were 7 bases for V and 3 bases for J; bases not matched to a gene: 9. In germline, CDR1 is DFQATT, CDR2 SNEGSKA (reference sequence).

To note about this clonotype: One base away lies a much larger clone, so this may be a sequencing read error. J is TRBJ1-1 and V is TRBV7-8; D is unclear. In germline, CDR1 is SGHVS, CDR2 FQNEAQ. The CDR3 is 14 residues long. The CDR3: CASRLAYPNTEAFF. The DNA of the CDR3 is TGTGCCAGCAGATTAGCGTACCCGAACACTGAAGCTTTCTTT.

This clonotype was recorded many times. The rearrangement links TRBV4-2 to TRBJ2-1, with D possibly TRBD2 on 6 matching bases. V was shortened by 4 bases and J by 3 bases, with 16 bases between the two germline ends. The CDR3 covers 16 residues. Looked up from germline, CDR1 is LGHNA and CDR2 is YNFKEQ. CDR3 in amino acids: CASSLFASGYYNEQFF. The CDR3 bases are TGTGCCAGCAGCCTCTTCGCCAGCGGGTACTACAATGAGCAGTTCTTC.

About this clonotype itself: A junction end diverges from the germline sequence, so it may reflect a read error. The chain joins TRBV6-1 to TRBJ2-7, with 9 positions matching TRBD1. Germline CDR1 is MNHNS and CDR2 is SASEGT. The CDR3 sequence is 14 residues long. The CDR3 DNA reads TGTGACAGCAGTGCGGACAGGGGCAGTAGAGGGCAGTACTTC. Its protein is CDSSADRGSRGQYF.

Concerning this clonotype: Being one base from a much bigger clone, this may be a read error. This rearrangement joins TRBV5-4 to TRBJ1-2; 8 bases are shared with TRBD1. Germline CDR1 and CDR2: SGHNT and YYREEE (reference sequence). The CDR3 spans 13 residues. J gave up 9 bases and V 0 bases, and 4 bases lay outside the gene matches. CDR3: CASSLAGGGRYTF. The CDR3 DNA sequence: TGTGCCAGCAGCTTGGCAGGGGGCGGTCGCTACACCTTC.

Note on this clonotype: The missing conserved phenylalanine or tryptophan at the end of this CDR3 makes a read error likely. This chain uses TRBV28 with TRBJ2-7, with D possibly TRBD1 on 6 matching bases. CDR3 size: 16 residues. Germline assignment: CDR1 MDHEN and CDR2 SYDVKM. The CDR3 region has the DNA TGTGCTAGCAGTCACCCCCGACAGGAGATCCGCTACGAGCAGTACCTC. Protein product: CASSHPRQEIRYEQYL.